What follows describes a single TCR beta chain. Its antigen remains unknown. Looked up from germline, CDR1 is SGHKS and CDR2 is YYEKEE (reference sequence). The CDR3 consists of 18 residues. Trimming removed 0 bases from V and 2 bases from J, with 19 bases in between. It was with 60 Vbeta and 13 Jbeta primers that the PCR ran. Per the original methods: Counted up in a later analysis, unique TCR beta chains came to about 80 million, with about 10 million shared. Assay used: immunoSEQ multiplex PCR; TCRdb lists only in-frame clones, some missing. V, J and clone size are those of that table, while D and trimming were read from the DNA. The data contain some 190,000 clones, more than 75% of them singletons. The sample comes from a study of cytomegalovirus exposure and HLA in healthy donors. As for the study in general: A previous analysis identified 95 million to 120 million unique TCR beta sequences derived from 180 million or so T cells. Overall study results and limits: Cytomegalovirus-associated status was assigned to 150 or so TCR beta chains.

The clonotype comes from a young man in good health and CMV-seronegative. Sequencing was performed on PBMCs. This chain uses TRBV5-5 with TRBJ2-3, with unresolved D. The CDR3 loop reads CASSLAWRGKGFTDTQYF. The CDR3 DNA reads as TGTGCCAGCAGCTTGGCCTGGAGAGGAAAAGGTTTCACAGATACGCAGTATTTT.